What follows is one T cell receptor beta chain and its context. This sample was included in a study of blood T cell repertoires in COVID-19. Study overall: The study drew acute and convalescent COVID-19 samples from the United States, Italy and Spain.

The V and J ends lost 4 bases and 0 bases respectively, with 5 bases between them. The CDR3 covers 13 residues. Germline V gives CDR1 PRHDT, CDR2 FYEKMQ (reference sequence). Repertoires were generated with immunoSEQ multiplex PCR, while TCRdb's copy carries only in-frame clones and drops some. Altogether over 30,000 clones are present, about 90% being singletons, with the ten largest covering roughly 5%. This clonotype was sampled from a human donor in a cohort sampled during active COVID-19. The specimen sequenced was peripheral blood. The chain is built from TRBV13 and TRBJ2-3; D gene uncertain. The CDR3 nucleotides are TGTGCCAGCAGCTCAACTAGCACAGATACGCAGTATTTT. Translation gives CASSSTSTDTQYF. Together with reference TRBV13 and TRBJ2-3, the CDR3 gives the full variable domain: AAGVIQSPRHLIKEKRETATLKCYPIPRHDTVYWYQQGPGQDPQFLISFYEKMQSDKGSIPDRFSAQQFSDYHSELNMSSLELGDSALYFCASSSTSTDTQYFGPGTRLTVL.